The 31 T cell receptor beta chains below were found in one sample sequenced in a study of shared clonotypes between healthy human individuals. TCRdb keeps only in-frame clones here, not all; method: immunoSEQ multiplex PCR. The repertoire holds some 900,000 clones, with approximately 80% as singletons. Sequencing used memory CD4+ T cells sorted from blood. Subset reported: CD45RA-negative fraction. The receptors here all came from a young man in good health.

CDR3 sequence: CASSQAGLARYEQFF. The CDR3 DNA sequence: TGCGCCAGCAGCCAGGCGGGACTAGCGAGGTATGAGCAGTTCTTC. The chain uses TRBV4-1 and TRBJ2-1; 10 positions agree with TRBD2. Per the germline V gene, CDR1 is MGHRA and CDR2 is YSYEKL. V dropped 3 bases and J dropped 8; count of bases not matched to a gene: 7. The CDR3 has 15 residues.

This chain joins TRBV27 and TRBJ1-3, with TRBD1 as a possible D gene (5 bases). The CDR3 spans 16 residues. V lost 5 bases and J 2 bases, leaving 16 bases between the germline ends. Per germline, CDR1 MNHEY and CDR2 SMNVEV (reference sequence). Written as DNA, the CDR3 is TGTGCCAGCAGTCCCCTCGCCGGGGCGGCTGGAAACACCATATATTTT. Translation: CASSPLAGAAGNTIYF.

The chain is built from TRBV5-1 and TRBJ1-1; D call uncertain. Germline V gene lookup returns CDR1 SGHRS and CDR2 YFSETQ. The CDR3 is 15 residues long. V gave up 4 bases and J gave up 1 base, with 14 bases separating them. This chain's CDR3 is CASSPFPPSNTEAFF. The CDR3, as DNA: TGCGCCAGCAGCCCGTTCCCCCCCTCGAACACTGAAGCTTTCTTT.

The J gene is TRBJ2-1, the V gene TRBV4-3; D perhaps matches TRBD1 (5 bases). The CDR3 is 15 amino acids. Trimming shortened V by 3 bases and J by 8 bases, and 17 bases separated the two germline ends. Per germline, CDR1 LGHNA and CDR2 YSLEER. The CDR3 nucleotides are TGCGCCAGCAGCCACTATCCGGTGCAGGGTCATGAGCAGTTCTTC. Protein product: CASSHYPVQGHEQFF.

The V call is TRBV5-6, the J call TRBJ2-7; TRBD2 might be the D (6 bases). The V end lost 4 bases, the J end lost 1 base, and 15 bases lay between the germline ends. This CDR3 is 15 amino acids long. The germline V gene encodes CDR1 SGHDT and CDR2 YYEEEE. This CDR3 reads CASSPLRDKSYEQYF. The CDR3 coding sequence is TGTGCCAGCAGCCCCTTGCGGGATAAATCCTACGAGCAGTACTTC. Together with reference TRBV5-6 and TRBJ2-7, the CDR3 gives the full variable domain: DAGVTQSPTHLIKTRGQQVTLRCSPKSGHDTVSWYQQALGQGPQFIFQYYEEEERQRGNFPDRFSGHQFPNYSSELNVNALLLGDSALYLCASSPLRDKSYEQYFGPGTRLTVT.

The chain combines TRBV5-1 with TRBJ2-5, with 12 bases lining up with TRBD2. From germline, CDR1 is SGHRS and CDR2 YFSETQ. The ends lost 7 bases at V and 4 bases at J; junction bases unmatched: 8. This CDR3 is built from 15 residues. CDR3 protein: CASATSGGTGETQYF. The CDR3 region has the DNA TGCGCCAGCGCGACTAGCGGGGGTACGGGAGAGACCCAGTACTTC.

This rearrangement joins TRBV2 to TRBJ1-4; 7 bases are shared with TRBD1. V lost 1 base and J lost 2; bases outside the gene matches: 13. This CDR3 region has 19 residues. Germline V gives CDR1 SNHLY, CDR2 FYNNEI. This CDR3 reads CASSEERGRFTPTNEKLFF. CDR3 DNA: TGTGCCAGCAGTGAAGAGAGGGGGCGATTTACCCCCACTAATGAAAAACTGTTTTTT.

This clone was counted many times. V and J are TRBV12-2 and TRBJ2-5. TRBV12-2 is designated a pseudogene. The CDR3 has 13 amino acids. CDR3 region: CASRCRGEETQYF. The CDR3 nucleotides read TGTGCAAGTCGCTGTCGAGGGGAAGAGACCCAGTACTTC.

The V call is TRBV5-8, the J call TRBJ2-6; D gene unclear. Germline V CDR1 and CDR2: SGHTS, YDEGEE. V lost 0 bases and J 4 bases, leaving 11 bases between the germline ends. The CDR3 has 16 residues. In DNA form, the CDR3 reads TGTGCCAGCAGCTTGGTCCTCCAGGCCGGGGCCAACGTCCTGACTTTC. Its protein product is CASSLVLQAGANVLTF. Complete variable domain (other parts from reference TRBV5-8 and TRBJ2-6): EAGVTQSPTHLIKTRGQQATLRCSPISGHTSVYWYQQALGLGLQFLLWYDEGEERNRGNFPPRFSGRQFPNYSSELNVNALELEDSALYLCASSLVLQAGANVLTFGAGSRLTVL.

The chain links TRBV9 to TRBJ1-2; a weak D match, TRBD1 (6 bases). The CDR3 contains 14 residues. V was cut by 0 bases and J by 3 bases, with 9 bases left in between. Germline V gene data show CDR1 as SGDLS and CDR2 as YYNGEE. The CDR3 nucleotides read TGTGCCAGCAGCGTAGCACAGGGAGACTATGGCTACACCTTC. Translating it yields CASSVAQGDYGYTF.

This clone was seen only once. The chain has TRBV7-9 and TRBJ2-1; possible D gene TRBD2, 6 bases. Trimming cost V 2 bases and J 0 bases, with 17 bases left between them. The CDR3 is 18 amino acids. Germline lookup yields CDR1 SEHNR and CDR2 FQNEAQ (reference sequence). The CDR3 sequence: CASSLRVRRESSYNEQFF. In nucleotides, the CDR3 is TGTGCCAGCAGCTTAAGAGTACGGCGGGAAAGCTCCTACAATGAGCAGTTCTTC.

A few counts support this clone. The chain has TRBV10-3 and TRBJ2-5; 8 nucleotides align to TRBD2. Germline loops: CDR1 ENHRY, CDR2 SYGVKD. Unmatched junction bases numbered 1, after V lost 3 bases and J lost 1 base. CDR3 size: 14 residues. The CDR3 DNA follows: TGTGCCATCAGTGACAGCGGGGGCCAAGAGACCCAGTACTTC. Residues: CAISDSGGQETQYF.

The CDR3: CAWGFGNYSNQPQHF. The CDR3 DNA follows: TGTGCCTGGGGCTTCGGCAATTATAGCAATCAGCCCCAGCATTTT. The rearrangement uses TRBV30 and TRBJ1-5; no reliable D call. CDR1 GTSNPN and CDR2 SVGIG come from the germline V gene (reference sequence). The CDR3 contains 15 residues. Trimming took 5 bases from V and 0 from J, leaving 14 bases between them.

The table lists this clone with a count of one. The CDR3 DNA is TGTGCCAGTAGTATAGATATAGGAAACGGGAGGGCTTTCTTT. It codes for CASSIDIGNGRAFF. The V and J genes are TRBV19 and TRBJ1-1, with D hard to call. Germline loops: CDR1 LNHDA, CDR2 SQIVND (reference sequence). The CDR3 loop spans 14 amino acids. V gave up 0 bases and J gave up 11 bases, with 16 bases separating them.

Of note for this clone: At the DNA level, this CDR3 is encoded by other sequences in the same sample as well. The chain recombines TRBV20-1 with TRBJ2-1; D is unclear. V shed 8 bases and J shed 6 bases, with 2 bases lying between them. This CDR3 comprises 8 residues. The germline V gene encodes CDR1 DFQATT and CDR2 SNEGSKA (reference sequence). The CDR3 DNA reads TGCAGTCCCAATGAGCAGTTCTTC. It is translated as CSPNEQFF.

The sample holds one count of this clone. V is TRBV5-6 and J is TRBJ2-5, with D tentatively TRBD1 (6 bases). The V gene's germline CDR1 is SGHDT and CDR2 YYEEEE. V dropped 1 base and J dropped 0 bases, with 10 bases sitting between them. This CDR3 is built from 15 residues. In DNA, the CDR3 is TGTGCCAGCAGCTTGACAGGGATGTACCAAGAGACCCAGTACTTC. Its translation: CASSLTGMYQETQYF.

This clone was observed a single time. This chain uses TRBV5-1 with TRBJ1-3, with TRBD1 as a possible D gene (5 bases). CDR3 length: 16 residues. Trimming took off 4 bases at V and 4 bases at J, with 18 bases between the two ends. In germline, CDR1 is SGHRS, CDR2 YFSETQ. The CDR3 reads CASSRDLRTTGNTIYF. The CDR3 bases are TGCGCCAGCAGCAGGGACCTAAGAACCACAGGAAACACCATATATTTT.

The chain employs TRBV2 and TRBJ2-7; D is perhaps TRBD1 (6 bases). The CDR3 has 14 residues. Germline CDR1 SNHLY, CDR2 FYNNEI. V lost 2 bases and J lost 6, with 14 bases in between. CDR3 sequence (DNA): TGTGCCAGCAGTGAACGGGACAAGGTCGGCGAGCAGTACTTC. Translated, it gives CASSERDKVGEQYF.

This clone was recorded only once. The chain carries TRBV30 and TRBJ1-5, with D unclear. This CDR3 region has 13 residues. Trimming cost V 2 bases and J 5 bases, with 10 bases left between them. Germline V gene data show CDR1 as GTSNPN and CDR2 as SVGIG (reference sequence). The CDR3 nucleotides are TGTGCCTGGAGTTCTTCATTCGATCAGCCCCAGCATTTT. This sequence encodes CAWSSSFDQPQHF.

The chain recombines TRBV9 with TRBJ2-3; 7 positions agree with TRBD2. This CDR3 has 15 residues. With 0 bases clipped from V and 6 bases from J, the junction kept 7 bases outside the gene matches. From germline, CDR1 is SGDLS and CDR2 YYNGEE. In DNA, the CDR3 is TGTGCCAGCAGCGTAGGGGAGGGGCTAGCGGATACGCAGTATTTT. The encoded protein is CASSVGEGLADTQYF.

This chain links TRBV28 with TRBJ1-2; D remains ambiguous. CDR1 is MDHEN and CDR2 is SYDVKM in the germline V gene. Trimming removed 5 bases from V and 4 bases from J, with 14 bases in between. The CDR3 is 14 amino acids. The CDR3 sequence is CASSANMVPYGYTF. The CDR3 DNA sequence: TGTGCCAGCAGTGCAAACATGGTTCCCTATGGCTACACCTTC.

This chain links TRBV30 with TRBJ1-2; D not resolved. V lost 0 bases, J lost 7 bases, and 15 bases lay in between. This CDR3 has 14 residues. In germline, CDR1 is GTSNPN, CDR2 SVGIG (reference sequence). The CDR3 nucleotides are TGTGCCTGGAGTGTAGAGAGGAAGGGTGGTGGCTACACCTTC. Amino acid sequence: CAWSVERKGGGYTF.

This rearrangement joins TRBV5-1 to TRBJ2-3, with 10 bases aligning to TRBD2. CDR1 is SGHRS, CDR2 YFSETQ, per germline. V shed 4 bases and J 2 bases; nucleotides not matched to a gene: 10. The CDR3 consists of 17 residues. CDR3: CASSPAGGPLDTDTQYF. The CDR3 bases are TGCGCCAGCAGCCCAGCGGGGGGGCCGTTGGACACAGATACGCAGTATTTT.

This clone was seen just once. Additional DNA sequences in this sample encode the identical CDR3. The CDR3 region has the DNA TGCGCCAGCAGCCAAGCCGGTAATGAAAAACTGTTTTTT. Protein sequence: CASSQAGNEKLFF. V is TRBV4-1 and J is TRBJ1-4; unclear D gene. Germline assignment: CDR1 MGHRA and CDR2 YSYEKL. V shed 1 base and J shed 4 bases, with 4 bases lying between them. The CDR3 has 13 amino acids.

V usage is TRBV21-1 and J usage is TRBJ2-3; the tabulated D call, TRBD2, remains unverified against the DNA. TRBV21-1 is shown as a pseudogene. This CDR3 is built from 20 residues. CDR3 protein: CASSKVGGLAGEASTDTQYF. CDR3 bases: TGTGCCAGCAGCAAAGTAGGAGGACTAGCGGGCGAAGCTAGCACAGATACGCAGTATTTT.

CDR3 protein: CASSVQGESYNSPLHF. The DNA of the CDR3 is TGCGCCAGCAGCGTACAGGGGGAGAGCTATAATTCACCCCTCCACTTT. This rearrangement joins TRBV5-1 to TRBJ1-6, with 8 bases aligning to TRBD1. The CDR3 consists of 16 residues. J was trimmed by 3 bases and V by 4 bases; bases with no gene match: 6. Germline values: CDR1 SGHRS, CDR2 YFSETQ.

This clone was seen repeatedly, ten times or more. The chain employs TRBV10-1 and TRBJ2-3; D possibly corresponds to TRBD2 (6 bases). The CDR3 loop spans 12 amino acids. Germline values: CDR1 WNHNN, CDR2 SYGVQD (reference sequence). The V and J ends lost 2 bases and 6 bases respectively, with 6 bases between them. The CDR3 loop is CASSERGDTQYF. DNA of the CDR3: TGCGCCAGCAGTGAGCGGGGGGATACGCAGTATTTT.

The chain combines TRBV5-1 with TRBJ2-5; the D is unclear. Germline lookup yields CDR1 SGHRS and CDR2 YFSETQ. The ends were cut back, 5 bases at V and 1 base at J, with 18 bases in the middle. CDR3 length: 16 amino acids. CDR3 bases: TGCGCCAGCAGGGCTGCGGTGGGCGGTTCCCAAGAGACCCAGTACTTC. It codes for CASRAAVGGSQETQYF.

In the case of this clone: In the same sample, other DNA sequences code for this CDR3. The chain links TRBV2 to TRBJ1-5; D remains unclear. The CDR3 has 13 residues. Deletions cut 4 bases from V and 0 bases from J, with 4 bases between. Germline values: CDR1 SNHLY, CDR2 FYNNEI. CDR3 residues: CASSVNSNQPQHF. As DNA, the CDR3 is TGTGCCAGCAGTGTGAATAGCAATCAGCCCCAGCATTTT.

The J gene is TRBJ1-2, the V gene TRBV10-3; unclear D gene. CDR3 size: 13 residues. Trimming removed 0 bases at V and 7 bases at J, with 9 bases between. Per the germline V gene, CDR1 is ENHRY and CDR2 is SYGVKD. CDR3 sequence: CAISESWVPGYTF. The CDR3 DNA is TGTGCCATCAGTGAGTCTTGGGTACCTGGCTACACCTTC.

This chain joins TRBV4-2 and TRBJ1-4; D call uncertain. Trimming removed 0 bases from V and 8 bases from J, with 16 bases in between. This CDR3 spans 16 amino acids. Germline CDR1 LGHNA, CDR2 YNFKEQ. The CDR3 here is CASSQEGQTSSEKLFF. The CDR3 bases are TGTGCCAGCAGCCAAGAAGGCCAGACTAGTTCCGAAAAACTGTTTTTT.